This TCR beta chain emerged from a study of T cell responses to AZD1222 COVID-19 vaccine. TCRdb keeps only in-frame clones here, not all; method: immunoSEQ multiplex PCR. The data show some 150,000 clones, over 80% seen once. Per germline, CDR1 SGDLS and CDR2 YYNGEE. The CDR3 has 15 amino acids. The V gene end was trimmed by 0 bases and the J gene end by 5 bases; junction bases not matched to a gene: 1. The sequence came from an adult who received the AZD1222 COVID-19 vaccine. The material sequenced was peripheral blood, taken 28 days after the second AZD1222 dose. J is TRBJ2-1 and V is TRBV9, with 11 bases identical to TRBD2. This chain's CDR3 is CASSVATSGNNEQFF. CDR3 DNA: TGTGCCAGCAGCGTAGCGACTAGCGGGAACAATGAGCAGTTCTTC.